Listed below are T cell receptor beta chains from one sample, sequenced in a study of quantifying T cell responses using KT2 cells. TCRdb fed the UMI-ligation and nested PCR reads into MiXCR, producing one record per CDR3 protein. The profile covers 50,000 to 70,000 distinct CDR3 sequences, with over 9% appearing a single time and around a tenth taken by the ten largest. The sequenced material came from PBMCs spiked with cells of the T cell clone KT2. Every receptor here comes from a human donor. Each CDR3 is given without its conserved first and last residue. D genes are given only for firm matches.

d_call	v_call	j_call	cdr3_aa
NA	TRBV10-3	TRBJ1-1	AISVTGLEAF
NA	TRBV3-1	TRBJ1-1	ASSRGRVNTEAF
NA	TRBV2	TRBJ2-3	ASMPQGGDTQY
NA	TRBV28	TRBJ1-2	ASSFSHDYGYT
NA	TRBV12-3/TRBV12-4	TRBJ2-7	ASSLAPSFEQY
NA	TRBV7-2	TRBJ2-1	ASSLARNNEQF
NA	TRBV21-1	TRBJ2-5	ASSNADRELEETQY
NA	TRBV2	TRBJ1-2	ASRGQDSNYGYT
TRBD2	TRBV2	TRBJ2-3	ASSESSGGYATVNTQY
NA	TRBV7-2	TRBJ1-5	ASSTRGDQPQH
TRBD2	TRBV6-5	TRBJ2-1	ASSRRTSGGDNEQF